This T cell receptor beta chain stems from a study of T cells after yellow fever vaccination. Findings and caveats of the study: Overlap between CD4 and CD8 compartments was detected for a small share of clonotypes. There was a possibility that FACS-sorted repertoires contained abundant clonotypes contaminating from the bulk population. The booster saw the reappearance of most primary-vaccination clones (approximately 97% CD4, 80% to 90% CD8).

TCRdb processed the 5' RACE reads anew with MiXCR; each CDR3 protein has one entry. The sample has about 580,000 distinct CDR3 sequences; about a sixth are singletons. This clonotype was recorded a few times. Antigen unknown. The TCR sequence derives from a man aged 18-30 years who received the YFV17D yellow fever vaccine. This material consisted of PBMCs, taken roughly 5 days after the first yellow fever vaccination.

The DNA for the CDR3 is TGTGCCTTCGGGACTACCGGGACAGATACGCAGTATTTT. Protein: CAFGTTGTDTQYF. The genes are TRBV30 and TRBJ2-3, with 7 bases identical to TRBD2. This CDR3 has 13 residues. Looked up from germline, CDR1 is GTSNPN and CDR2 is SVGIG (reference sequence). Trimming took 7 bases from V and 3 from J; bases not matched to a gene: 7. The whole variable domain, filled in from reference TRBV30 and TRBJ2-3, reads SQTIHQWPATLVQPVGSPLSLECTVEGTSNPNLYWYRQAAGRGLQLLFYSVGIGQISSEVPQNLSASRPQDRQFILSSKKLLLSDSGFYLCAFGTTGTDTQYFGPGTRLTVL.